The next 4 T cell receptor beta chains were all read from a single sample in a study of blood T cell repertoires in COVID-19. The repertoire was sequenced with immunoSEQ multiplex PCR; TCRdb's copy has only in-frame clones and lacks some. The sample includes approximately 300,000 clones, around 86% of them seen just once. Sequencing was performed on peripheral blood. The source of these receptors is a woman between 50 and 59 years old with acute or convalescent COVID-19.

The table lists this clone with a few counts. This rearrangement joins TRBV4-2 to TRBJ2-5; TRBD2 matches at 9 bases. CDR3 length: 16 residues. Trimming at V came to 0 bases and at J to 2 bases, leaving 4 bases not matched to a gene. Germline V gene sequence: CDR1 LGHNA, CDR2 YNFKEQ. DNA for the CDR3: TGTGCCAGCAGCCAAGATAGGACTAGCGTACAAGAGACCCAGTACTTC. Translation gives CASSQDRTSVQETQYF.

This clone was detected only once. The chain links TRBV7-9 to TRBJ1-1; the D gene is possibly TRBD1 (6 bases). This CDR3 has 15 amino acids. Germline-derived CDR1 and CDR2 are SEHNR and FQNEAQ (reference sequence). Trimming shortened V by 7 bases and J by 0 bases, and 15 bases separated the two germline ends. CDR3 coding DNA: TGTGCCAGCACCCTGCTTGCAGGGGTGAACACTGAAGCTTTCTTT. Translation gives CASTLLAGVNTEAFF.

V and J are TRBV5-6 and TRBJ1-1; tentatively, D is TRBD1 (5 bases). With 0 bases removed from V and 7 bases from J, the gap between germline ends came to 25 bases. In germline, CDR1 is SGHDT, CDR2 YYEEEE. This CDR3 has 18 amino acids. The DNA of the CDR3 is TGTGCCAGCAGCTTGGTACTTGTGCGCAGGGCCCTGATTGTTGAAGCTTTCTTT. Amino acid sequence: CASSLVLVRRALIVEAFF.

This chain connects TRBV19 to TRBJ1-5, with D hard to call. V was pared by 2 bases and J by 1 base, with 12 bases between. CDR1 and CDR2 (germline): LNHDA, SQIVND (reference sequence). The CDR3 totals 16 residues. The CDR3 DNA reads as TGTGCCAGTAGTATAAACTGGTCCTGGAGCAATCAGCCCCAGCATTTT. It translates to CASSINWSWSNQPQHF.